A selection of T cell receptor beta chains follows, all from one sample in a study of T-cell memory formation after mild COVID-19. Via MiXCR, TCRdb re-called the 5' RACE reads, giving one row per CDR3 protein. Altogether under 350,000 distinct CDR3 sequences are present, around 15% being singletons, with the ten largest covering roughly 25%. Sequencing was done on a sample of PBMCs or a T cell subset sorted from them (not recorded which). These receptors all come from a man between 18 and 29 years old who had mild COVID-19 (a few samples of this study predate the infection). Cell type and time point are not known. CDR3s include the opening cysteine and the closing phenylalanine or tryptophan. The order of the fields is clone size, J gene, D gene, V gene, CDR3 protein, CDR3 DNA. A D gene is named only where the DNA matches it firmly. Clone sizes are given selectively: once, few, many, or a class where the clone is expanded.

many | TRBJ2-5 | TRBD2 | TRBV20-1 | CSAGTSPDGGTQYF | TGCAGCGCCGGGACTAGCCCTGATGGAGGGACCCAGTACTTC
many | TRBJ2-5 | TRBD1 | TRBV5-4 | CASNRGQETQYF | TGTGCCAGCAACAGGGGGCAAGAGACCCAGTACTTC
few | TRBJ2-3 | TRBD1 | TRBV20-1 | CSARADRADTQYF | TGCAGTGCTAGAGCCGACAGGGCAGATACGCAGTATTTT
many | TRBJ2-1 | TRBD2 | TRBV2 | CASIGTSQEEQFF | TGTGCCAGCATCGGGACTAGTCAGGAGGAGCAGTTCTTC
NA | TRBJ2-3 | NA | TRBV7-9 | CASSSRSDTQYF | TGTGCCAGCAGCTCAAGGTCAGATACGCAGTATTTT
NA | TRBJ2-7 | NA | TRBV20-1 | CSANGQLSYEQYF | TGCAGTGCAAACGGACAGCTCTCCTACGAGCAGTACTTC
NA | TRBJ1-2 | NA | TRBV4-3 | CASSRQSSSVSYGYTF | TGCGCCAGCAGCCGTCAGAGCAGCTCCGTTTCCTATGGCTACACCTTC
many | TRBJ2-3 | TRBD2 | TRBV12-3/TRBV12-4 | CASSGLAGRQDTQYF | TGTGCCAGCAGCGGACTAGCGGGGAGGCAAGATACGCAGTATTTT
few | TRBJ2-3 | NA | TRBV6-5 | CASSLMSGPSEYF | TGTGCCAGCAGTTTGATGTCAGGGCCAAGCGAGTATTTT
few | TRBJ1-3 | NA | TRBV6-5 | CASSYGPLSGNTIYF | TGTGCCAGCAGTTACGGGCCCCTCTCTGGAAACACCATATATTTT
NA | TRBJ1-3 | TRBD1 | TRBV3-1 | CASRTGTGPSSGNTIYF | TGTGCCAGCAGGACAGGGACAGGGCCCTCCTCTGGAAACACCATATATTTT
NA | TRBJ1-1 | TRBD1 | TRBV5-4 | CASSSTGALFLNTEAFF | TGTGCCAGCAGCTCTACAGGGGCCCTATTTTTGAACACTGAAGCTTTCTTT
NA | TRBJ1-4 | NA | TRBV6-6 | CASRHSQEGEKLFF | TGTGCCAGCAGGCATTCACAGGAGGGGGAAAAACTGTTTTTT
few | TRBJ1-5 | NA | TRBV19 | CASSPLQEVSNQPQHF | TGTGCCAGTAGTCCCTTACAGGAGGTTAGCAATCAGCCCCAGCATTTT
NA | TRBJ2-7 | NA | TRBV3-1 | CASSHQAMGRGYEQYF | TGTGCCAGCAGCCATCAAGCGATGGGACGAGGCTACGAGCAGTACTTC
NA | TRBJ1-4 | NA | TRBV6-6 | CASSYTGGEKLFF | TGTGCCAGCAGTTACACCGGGGGCGAAAAACTGTTTTTT
NA | TRBJ1-2 | TRBD1 | TRBV7-2 | CASSLGGQGWSGYTF | TGTGCCAGCAGCTTAGGGGGACAGGGTTGGAGCGGCTACACCTTC
many | TRBJ2-5 | NA | TRBV7-9 | CASSPGAQETQYF | TGTGCCAGCAGCCCCGGGGCCCAAGAGACCCAGTACTTC
many | TRBJ1-6 | NA | TRBV28 | CAARTRHSPLHF | TGTGCCGCTCGGACTCGGCATTCACCCCTCCACTTT
NA | TRBJ2-5 | NA | TRBV12-3/TRBV12-4 | CASSLSNPETQYF | TGTGCCAGCAGTTTATCCAACCCAGAGACCCAGTACTTC
few | TRBJ2-5 | NA | TRBV9 | CASSVEGPPGETQYF | TGTGCCAGCAGCGTAGAGGGACCCCCAGGAGAGACCCAGTACTTC
NA | TRBJ1-3 | NA | TRBV30 | CAWERSRSGNTIYF | TGTGCCTGGGAGAGGAGCCGCTCTGGAAACACCATATATTTT
NA | TRBJ2-5 | TRBD2 | TRBV20-1 | CSARVPSGGQETQYF | TGCAGTGCTAGAGTTCCTAGCGGGGGCCAAGAGACCCAGTACTTC
NA | TRBJ1-2 | NA | TRBV7-9 | CASSLVSDSANYGYTF | TGTGCCAGCAGCTTAGTGTCGGACAGTGCTAACTATGGCTACACCTTC
many | TRBJ2-5 | TRBD1 | TRBV5-5 | CASSAGQGQETQYF | TGTGCCAGCAGCGCCGGACAGGGGCAAGAGACCCAGTACTTC
NA | TRBJ2-5 | NA | TRBV6-5 | CASSYSKETQYF | TGTGCCAGCAGTTACTCGAAGGAGACCCAGTACTTC
NA | TRBJ2-3 | NA | TRBV18 | CASSPTDKTDTQYF | TGTGCCAGCTCACCTACAGACAAAACAGATACGCAGTATTTT
few | TRBJ2-5 | NA | TRBV7-2 | CASSSQTGEWETQYF | TGTGCCAGCAGCTCCCAAACGGGGGAGTGGGAGACCCAGTACTTC
once | TRBJ2-7 | NA | TRBV5-1 | CASSFGDDYEQYF | TGCGCCAGCAGCTTCGGGGACGACTACGAGCAGTACTTC
few | TRBJ1-2 | TRBD1 | TRBV7-2 | CASSPGGGVMYGYTF | TGTGCCAGCAGCCCGGGAGGGGGCGTGATGTATGGCTACACCTTC
NA | TRBJ2-2 | NA | TRBV6-1 | CASSFPGADYNTGELFF | TGTGCCAGCAGTTTCCCGGGGGCAGATTATAACACCGGGGAGCTGTTTTTT
few | TRBJ2-2 | NA | TRBV6-6 | CASSVVYRPAGELFF | TGTGCCAGCAGTGTAGTTTATCGGCCGGCCGGGGAGCTGTTTTTT
many | TRBJ2-5 | NA | TRBV7-8 | CASSLEAGGVETQYF | TGTGCCAGCAGCTTAGAGGCAGGGGGGGTGGAGACCCAGTACTTC
NA | TRBJ2-1 | NA | TRBV20-1 | CSASPIPNEQFF | TGCAGTGCTTCCCCCATACCAAATGAGCAGTTCTTC
NA | TRBJ2-5 | NA | TRBV27 | CASSLKPRGMHSTQYF | TGTGCCAGCAGTTTAAAGCCTAGAGGGATGCATTCGACCCAGTACTTC
NA | TRBJ2-3 | NA | TRBV7-2 | CASSLEMAGRAQYF | TGTGCCAGCAGCTTAGAAATGGCAGGACGGGCGCAGTATTTT
few | TRBJ1-2 | NA | TRBV5-1 | CASSVEEGAGYTF | TGCGCCAGCAGCGTGGAAGAGGGAGCGGGCTACACCTTC
NA | TRBJ2-7 | TRBD2 | TRBV10-3 | CAISASGGDYEQYF | TGTGCCATCAGTGCTAGCGGGGGGGACTACGAGCAGTACTTC
few | TRBJ1-3 | NA | TRBV11-2 | CASSFSGDTIYF | TGTGCCAGCAGCTTCTCAGGGGACACCATATATTTT
many | TRBJ2-3 | NA | TRBV7-2 | CASSLGFTDTQYF | TGTGCCAGCAGCTTGGGCTTCACAGATACGCAGTATTTT
NA | TRBJ2-5 | TRBD1 | TRBV27 | CASSPSTGGETQYF | TGTGCCAGCAGTCCTTCCACAGGGGGGGAGACCCAGTACTTC
NA | TRBJ1-1 | NA | TRBV7-9 | CASSFNQGNTEAFF | TGTGCCAGCAGCTTCAATCAGGGGAACACTGAAGCTTTCTTT
NA | TRBJ1-2 | NA | TRBV20-1 | CSDRRRGAAYGYTF | TGCAGTGACCGAAGGCGGGGGGCGGCCTATGGCTACACCTTC
few | TRBJ1-5 | NA | TRBV15 | CATSRDRTVRQPQHF | TGTGCCACCAGCAGAGATCGGACGGTCAGGCAGCCCCAGCATTTT
NA | TRBJ2-7 | TRBD1 | TRBV10-3 | CAISGGTGDEQYF | TGTGCCATCAGTGGAGGGACAGGGGACGAGCAGTACTTC
NA | TRBJ2-5 | TRBD1 | TRBV7-2 | CASSPRQGTTQETQYF | TGTGCCAGCAGCCCCAGACAGGGGACGACCCAAGAGACCCAGTACTTC
few | TRBJ2-3 | NA | TRBV28 | CASVDGVGTDTQYF | TGTGCCAGCGTTGACGGGGTGGGCACAGATACGCAGTATTTT
few | TRBJ2-3 | TRBD2 | TRBV7-6 | CASSLASGVPDTQYF | TGTGCCAGCAGCTTAGCTAGCGGGGTGCCCGATACGCAGTATTTT
NA | TRBJ1-2 | NA | TRBV6-5 | CASSYSIPANYGYTF | TGTGCCAGCAGTTACTCCATCCCAGCAAACTATGGCTACACCTTC
few | TRBJ2-6 | NA | TRBV11-2 | CASSLMDFGSGANVLTF | TGTGCCAGCAGCTTGATGGACTTTGGGTCTGGGGCCAACGTCCTGACTTTC
NA | TRBJ2-3 | TRBD2 | TRBV20-1 | CSATSGAPSTDTQYF | TGCAGTGCTACTAGCGGGGCTCCTAGCACAGATACGCAGTATTTT
few | TRBJ2-7 | NA | TRBV7-6 | CASSLGRENEQYF | TGTGCCAGCAGCTTAGGCAGGGAGAACGAGCAGTACTTC
NA | TRBJ1-2 | NA | TRBV6-5 | CASSPTSWERYYGYTF | TGTGCCAGCAGCCCAACCAGTTGGGAGAGGTACTATGGCTACACCTTC
NA | TRBJ2-4 | NA | TRBV11-2 | CASSKPGSVDIQYF | TGTGCCAGCAGCAAACCAGGGTCGGTAGACATTCAGTACTTC
few | TRBJ1-5 | NA | TRBV6-5 | CASRVDGNQPQHF | TGTGCCAGCAGGGTGGACGGCAATCAGCCCCAGCATTTT
many | TRBJ1-1 | TRBD1 | TRBV20-1 | CSAAGTGGGEAFF | TGCAGTGCTGCCGGGACAGGGGGCGGTGAAGCTTTCTTT